This TCR beta chain was identified during a study of cytomegalovirus exposure and HLA in healthy donors. The CDR3 totals 15 residues. V was pared by 3 bases and J by 1 base, with 12 bases between. CDR1 is MDHEN and CDR2 is SYDVKM in the germline V gene. It was with 60 Vbeta and 13 Jbeta primers that the PCR ran. The protocol was immunoSEQ multiplex PCR, while the TCRdb copy is restricted to in-frame clones and leaves out a portion. The sample data list approximately 130,000 clones. The chain joins TRBV28 to TRBJ1-1, with D unclear. Material for sequencing was PBMCs. The sequence was collected from a woman between 55 and 75 years old in good health and CMV-seronegative. The CDR3 region has the DNA TGTGCCAGCAGTTTCAGCGATTACGCGAACACTGAAGCTTTCTTT. Amino acid sequence: CASSFSDYANTEAFF.